One and the same sample provided the 23 T cell receptor beta chains below, sequenced in a study of cytomegalovirus exposure and HLA in healthy donors. Amplification used 60 Vbeta primers and 13 Jbeta primers. Sequenced by immunoSEQ multiplex PCR; TCRdb stores in-frame clones only, minus some. The data show under 200,000 clones, about 88% seen once. Source material: PBMCs. The source is a man aged 30-40 years in good health and CMV-seropositive.

As for this clone: At one end the junction does not follow the germline gene, possibly because of a read error. The rearrangement uses TRBV7-9 and TRBJ2-2; D not resolved. The CDR3 covers 16 residues. In germline, CDR1 is SEHNR, CDR2 FQNEAQ (reference sequence). Here the CDR3 DNA reads TGTTCCAGCAGCTTAGGTTTAAGACTCAACACCGGGGAGCTGTTTTTT. It codes for CSSSLGLRLNTGELFF.

V and J are TRBV1 and TRBJ1-2; TRBD1 is taken as the D call from the table, unchecked against the DNA. TRBV1 is reported as a pseudogene. The CDR3 consists of 14 residues. CDR3 in DNA: TGCACCAGCAGCCAAGTCCGGCGGACAGATGGCTACACCTTC. Protein: CTSSQVRRTDGYTF.

This chain connects TRBV14 to TRBJ2-4; 8 bases line up with TRBD2. V was clipped by 5 bases and J by 2 bases; unmatched bases: 17. Germline loops: CDR1 SGHDN, CDR2 FVKESK. This CDR3 has 19 amino acids. The CDR3 bases are TGTGCCAGCAGCTCCGGACTAGCACAACATCCTGAGACCAAAAACATTCAGTACTTC. It codes for CASSSGLAQHPETKNIQYF.

As to this clone: The junction does not match germline at one end; this may be a read error. The DNA of the CDR3 is TGTGCCACCCGACTAGCGGGAGATCCGCAGTATTTT. Protein sequence: CATRLAGDPQYF. The chain carries TRBV10-3 and TRBJ2-3, with 12 bases that match TRBD2. The germline V gene has CDR1 ENHRY and CDR2 SYGVKD. The CDR3 length is 12 residues.

In its sample, this clone was seen a few times. The V gene is TRBV6-5, the J gene TRBJ2-1; possible D gene TRBD1, 7 bases. The ends were cut back, 6 bases at V and 9 bases at J, with 21 bases in the middle. CDR1 and CDR2 from the germline V gene are MNHEY and SVGAGI. The CDR3 length is 15 residues. CDR3 protein: CASSHFGTVEGEQFF. CDR3 nucleotide sequence: TGTGCCAGCAGCCACTTCGGGACAGTGGAGGGTGAGCAGTTCTTC.

The V and J genes are TRBV5-6 and TRBJ2-1; no firm D call. The CDR3 sequence is 12 residues long. The germline V gene has CDR1 SGHDT and CDR2 YYEEEE. The V gene lost 0 bases and the J gene lost 6 bases, with 4 bases spanning the gap. The chain's CDR3 is CASSLAGNEQFF. The DNA of the CDR3 is TGTGCCAGCAGCTTGGCAGGCAATGAGCAGTTCTTC.

This chain links TRBV4-1 with TRBJ2-5, with D perhaps matching TRBD1 (6 bases). The germline CDR1 and CDR2 sequences are MGHRA and YSYEKL. The V end was cut by 4 bases, the J end by 2 bases, with 14 bases between. The CDR3 loop spans 15 amino acids. The CDR3 DNA is TGCGCCAGCAGCCTCGACTGGGACACTCAAGAGACCCAGTACTTC. This encodes CASSLDWDTQETQYF.

V gene TRBV28 combines with J gene TRBJ1-2; D gene ambiguous. The CDR3 is 12 residues long. Germline lookup yields CDR1 MDHEN and CDR2 SYDVKM. Between the trimmed V and J ends, which lost 6 bases and 4 bases, there was a span of 9 bases. CDR3 bases: TGTGCCAGCAGAACGGTCCTCTATGGCTACACCTTC. Its protein product is CASRTVLYGYTF.

V usage is TRBV18 and J usage is TRBJ2-2; 11 nucleotides line up with TRBD2. With V trimmed by 3 bases and J by 0 bases, 3 bases remained unmatched. This CDR3 spans 17 amino acids. CDR1 is KGHSH, CDR2 LQKENI, per germline. The CDR3 bases are TGTGCCAGCTCACCGGGACTAGCGGAGTCGAACACCGGGGAGCTGTTTTTT. Amino acid sequence: CASSPGLAESNTGELFF. Full variable domain (remainder filled in from reference TRBV18 and TRBJ2-2): NAGVMQNPRHLVRRRGQEARLRCSPMKGHSHVYWYRQLPEEGLKFMVYLQKENIIDESGMPKERFSAEFPKEGPSILRIQQVVRGDSAAYFCASSPGLAESNTGELFFGEGSRLTVL.

The chain is built from TRBV11-1 and TRBJ2-5; D ambiguous. There are 15 residues in the CDR3. V was clipped by 1 base and J by 0 bases, with 9 bases between them. Germline assignment: CDR1 SGHAT and CDR2 FQDESV (reference sequence). The CDR3 reads CASSLGVQYQETQYF. CDR3 coding DNA: TGTGCCAGCAGCTTAGGCGTACAGTACCAAGAGACCCAGTACTTC.

The table lists this clone with a count of one. The chain employs TRBV21-1 and TRBJ2-3; the DNA was not compared with TRBD2, the D call given in the table. TRBV21-1 is labeled a pseudogene. The CDR3 has 20 amino acids. The CDR3 DNA sequence: TGTGCCAGCAGCAAAGTACGGGCAGCAATTAGCGGAAATAGCACAGATACGCAGTATTTT. Amino acids: CASSKVRAAISGNSTDTQYF.

The chain uses TRBV27 and TRBJ1-1; possible D gene TRBD1, 6 bases. Trimming pared 1 base from V and 4 bases from J, leaving 10 bases between. The CDR3 is 14 residues long. Germline V gene lookup returns CDR1 MNHEY and CDR2 SMNVEV (reference sequence). Here the CDR3 reads CASSLLGGGTEAFF. In DNA form, the CDR3 reads TGTGCCAGCAGTTTATTGGGAGGGGGCACTGAAGCTTTCTTT.

The gene calls are TRBV18 and TRBJ1-4; D is undetermined. Per the germline V gene, CDR1 is KGHSH and CDR2 is LQKENI. V lost 3 bases, J lost 8 bases, and 13 bases lay in between. This CDR3 contains 14 residues. The CDR3 here is CASSPRGRPEKLFF. DNA of the CDR3: TGTGCCAGCTCACCCCGAGGAAGGCCCGAAAAACTGTTTTTT. The variable domain in full, completed from reference TRBV18 and TRBJ1-4, reads NAGVMQNPRHLVRRRGQEARLRCSPMKGHSHVYWYRQLPEEGLKFMVYLQKENIIDESGMPKERFSAEFPKEGPSILRIQQVVRGDSAAYFCASSPRGRPEKLFFGSGTQLSVL.

A single count supports this clone. The CDR3 loop is CASSLDLSSGNTIYF. The DNA of the CDR3 is TGCGCCAGCAGCTTGGATTTGAGCTCTGGAAACACCATATATTTT. This chain uses TRBV5-1 with TRBJ1-3; D not certain. Looked up from germline, CDR1 is SGHRS and CDR2 is YFSETQ. Trimming left V 0 bases short and J 0 bases short, with 7 bases between. CDR3 length equals 15 residues.

The chain is built from TRBV5-4 and TRBJ2-5, with 7 bases identical to TRBD1. The germline V gene has CDR1 SGHNT and CDR2 YYREEE (reference sequence). The CDR3 consists of 15 residues. Unmatched junction bases numbered 13, after V lost 4 bases and J lost 7 bases. This chain's CDR3 is CASSPRQGEGRTQYF. The CDR3 DNA is TGTGCCAGCAGCCCCCGACAGGGTGAAGGTCGGACCCAGTACTTC. Variable domain in full (rest from reference TRBV5-4 and TRBJ2-5): ETGVTQSPTHLIKTRGQQVTLRCSSQSGHNTVSWYQQALGQGPQFIFQYYREEENGRGNFPPRFSGLQFPNYSSELNVNALELDDSALYLCASSPRQGEGRTQYFGPGTRLLVL.

The chain uses TRBV19 and TRBJ1-1, with 7 bases aligning to TRBD1. Germline V gene data show CDR1 as LNHDA and CDR2 as SQIVND (reference sequence). There are 15 residues in the CDR3. Trimming took 4 bases from V and 10 from J; bases not matched to a gene: 15. The CDR3 DNA reads as TGTGCCAGTAGTAATAGAGCCAACAAAAGGGGGCGAGCTTTCTTT. The encoded protein is CASSNRANKRGRAFF.

This clone has just one count. The chain's CDR3 is CASSLEGMSNQPQHF. CDR3 coding DNA: TGTGCCAGCAGCTTAGAGGGGATGAGCAATCAGCCCCAGCATTTT. The V call is TRBV7-2, the J call TRBJ1-5, with TRBD1 as a possible D gene (5 bases). The CDR3 length is 15 residues. V lost 1 base and J 1 base, leaving 8 bases between the germline ends. Per germline, CDR1 SGHTA and CDR2 FQGNSA.

This clone showed up just once. V usage is TRBV19 and J usage is TRBJ1-2; D is undetermined. V dropped 2 bases and J dropped 6 bases, with 13 bases sitting between them. Germline V gene lookup returns CDR1 LNHDA and CDR2 SQIVND (reference sequence). The CDR3 has 14 amino acids. CDR3 coding DNA: TGTGCCAGTAGTATATTCCGGGGAGACCATGGCTACACCTTC. It codes for CASSIFRGDHGYTF.

The chain is built from TRBV12-5 and TRBJ2-1; 8 bases align to TRBD1. V lost 7 bases, J lost 6 bases, and 11 bases stayed unmatched. The CDR3 loop spans 15 amino acids. Germline V lookup: CDR1 LGHNT, CDR2 FRNRAP. CDR3 DNA: TGTGCTAGTGCCGAGGGGCAGGGGGCGAGCAATGAGCAGTTCTTC. It yields the protein CASAEGQGASNEQFF.

This clone was recorded once. The CDR3 DNA reads as TGCGCCAGCAGCTTGGGAGGGGGCAGGAGCTCCTACGAGCAGTACTTC. Its translation: CASSLGGGRSSYEQYF. The chain is built from TRBV5-1 and TRBJ2-7; 7 bases are a match to TRBD1. The CDR3 is 16 amino acids. Per germline, CDR1 SGHRS and CDR2 YFSETQ. Unmatched junction bases numbered 6, after V lost 0 bases and J lost 0 bases.

This clone was seen only once. J is TRBJ2-6 and V is TRBV11-3, with TRBD2 matching 10 bases. The junction had 11 bases not matched to a gene; V was cut back by 5 bases and J by 4 bases. The CDR3 spans 18 residues. The germline gives CDR1 SGHNT, CDR2 YENEEA. The CDR3 region is CASSRGLAHPGGANVLTF. The CDR3 DNA sequence: TGTGCCAGCAGCAGGGGACTAGCGCACCCAGGAGGGGCCAACGTCCTGACTTTC.

V gene TRBV2 combines with J gene TRBJ2-2, with D tentatively TRBD1 (6 bases). There are 13 residues in the CDR3. Trimming stripped 7 bases from V and 4 bases from J, with 10 bases between. Germline CDR1 is SNHLY and CDR2 is FYNNEI. CDR3 residues: CASNRESTGELFF. CDR3 DNA: TGTGCCAGCAACAGGGAATCCACCGGGGAGCTGTTTTTT.

The chain couples TRBV7-8 to TRBJ1-4; weak D call: TRBD1 (5 bases). The CDR3 contains 14 residues. From germline, CDR1 is SGHVS and CDR2 FQNEAQ. Trimming removed 1 base at V and 10 bases at J, with 13 bases between. The CDR3 sequence: CASSLGRGGVKLFF. The CDR3 coding sequence is TGTGCCAGCAGCTTAGGGCGGGGGGGTGTAAAACTGTTTTTT.